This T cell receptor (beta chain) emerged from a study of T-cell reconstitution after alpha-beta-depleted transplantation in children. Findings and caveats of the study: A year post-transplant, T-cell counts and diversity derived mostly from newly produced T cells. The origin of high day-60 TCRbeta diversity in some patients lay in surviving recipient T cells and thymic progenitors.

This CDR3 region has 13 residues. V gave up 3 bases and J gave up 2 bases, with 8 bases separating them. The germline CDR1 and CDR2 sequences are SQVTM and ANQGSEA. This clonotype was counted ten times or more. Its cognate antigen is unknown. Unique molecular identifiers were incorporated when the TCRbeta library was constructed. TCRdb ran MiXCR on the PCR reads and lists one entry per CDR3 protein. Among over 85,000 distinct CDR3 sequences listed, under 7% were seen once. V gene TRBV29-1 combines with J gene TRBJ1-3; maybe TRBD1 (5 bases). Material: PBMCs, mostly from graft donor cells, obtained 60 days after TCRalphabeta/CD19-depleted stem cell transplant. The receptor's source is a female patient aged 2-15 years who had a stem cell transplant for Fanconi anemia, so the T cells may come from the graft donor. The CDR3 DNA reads TGCAGCGTTGATGGGGGGACTGGAAACACCATATATTTT. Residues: CSVDGGTGNTIYF.